This T cell receptor (beta chain) was retrieved from a study of T cell changes during pregnancy in multiple sclerosis (dated by TCRdb to the late 2010s). Broadly, across the study: Changes in the T cell repertoire over the course of pregnancy were examined in this study in women with multiple sclerosis.

In regard to this clone: The antigen this receptor binds is unknown. Base quality data are lacking; no much larger clone is found one base away.

The library came from the immunoSEQ multiplex PCR assay. TCRdb mirrors the immuneACCESS table, restricted to in-frame sequences. Some clones are absent from its copies; in checked studies, under half trace to an unresolved V gene, and the reason for the others is unknown. A total of approximately 70,000 clones appear in this sample, more than 80% of them only once. The ten largest clonotypes hold approximately 1.1% of the sample. Sequences were derived from peripheral blood, sampled in the third trimester of pregnancy. This clonotype was obtained from a female donor with multiple sclerosis, enrolled in a pregnancy study.

Read as DNA, the sequence is TGCGCCAGCAGCTCGGCAGATACGCAGTATTTT. Its protein product is CASSSADTQYF. This receptor chain uses TRBV5-1 and TRBJ2-3; the D segment cannot be called with confidence. The CDR3 spans 11 residues, from the cysteine through the phenylalanine. The kept DNA is CDR3 alone, 33 bases in frame from the first base. A distance of 3 bases separates the germline ends of V and J, which lose 3 bases and 4 bases respectively. The germline V gene supplies CDR1 SGHRS and CDR2 YFSETQ.